This passage covers 29 T cell receptor beta chains from one sample sequenced in a study of shared clonotypes between healthy human individuals. Sequenced by immunoSEQ multiplex PCR; TCRdb stores in-frame clones only, minus some. The sample lists 2,500,000 or so clones, 85% to 95% seen once, with 0.3% to 0.45% in the top ten. The specimen sequenced was naive CD4+ T cells from PBMCs. Subset given: CD45RA+ positively selected. These receptors all come from a man between 18 and 29 years old in good health. Some clones in this sample may be carry-over from other donors' samples.

The V call is TRBV28, the J call TRBJ2-7; D might be TRBD1 (5 bases). Trimming cost V 6 bases and J 0 bases, with 24 bases left between them. Germline CDR1 is MDHEN and CDR2 is SYDVKM. This CDR3 has 18 amino acids. The CDR3 loop reads CASSSFGATISSSYEQYF. In nucleotides, the CDR3 is TGTGCCAGCAGCTCGTTTGGGGCCACGATCTCGAGCTCCTACGAGCAGTACTTC.

The rearrangement links TRBV18 to TRBJ1-3; D gene uncertain. V was trimmed by 4 bases and J by 0 bases, leaving 7 bases between them. CDR1 and CDR2 (germline): KGHSH, LQKENI. This CDR3 is 14 amino acids long. The CDR3 region is CASSLDGSGNTIYF. CDR3 nucleotide sequence: TGTGCCAGCTCACTTGACGGCTCTGGAAACACCATATATTTT.

The chain links TRBV6-1 to TRBJ1-2; weak D call: TRBD1 (5 bases). Germline assignment: CDR1 MNHNS and CDR2 SASEGT. Trimming stripped 1 base from V and 4 bases from J, with 16 bases between. The CDR3 has 16 residues. CDR3 DNA: TGTGCCAGCAGTGAAGAGTGGGCAGGGAAGGCCTATGGCTACACCTTC. This sequence encodes CASSEEWAGKAYGYTF.

This clone was observed a single time. Other DNA sequences in this sample translate to the same CDR3. This rearrangement joins TRBV4-2 to TRBJ1-5; D gene ambiguous. The CDR3 is 16 amino acids. In germline, CDR1 is LGHNA, CDR2 YNFKEQ. V was shortened by 0 bases and J by 0 bases, with 9 bases between the two germline ends. For the CDR3, the DNA is TGTGCCAGCAGCCAAGAGGGCGGTTATAGCAATCAGCCCCAGCATTTT. This gives the protein CASSQEGGYSNQPQHF.

This rearrangement joins TRBV7-3 to TRBJ2-1; 10 bases are a match to TRBD2. V shed 5 bases, J shed 0 bases, and the junction held 19 bases outside the gene matches. Germline values: CDR1 SGHTA, CDR2 FQGTGA. The CDR3 has 21 amino acids. The CDR3: CASSQPTRTSGGRSSYNEQFF. CDR3 nucleotides: TGTGCCAGCAGCCAACCAACTCGGACTAGCGGAGGGCGGAGCTCCTACAATGAGCAGTTCTTC.

The gene calls are TRBV28 and TRBJ1-1, with D hard to call. The CDR3 contains 14 residues. CDR1 is MDHEN, CDR2 SYDVKM, per germline. The CDR3 region is CATIGISPNTEAFF. The CDR3 DNA reads TGTGCAACCATAGGGATCTCGCCGAACACTGAAGCTTTCTTT.

V is TRBV6-1 and J is TRBJ1-5; D is perhaps TRBD1 (6 bases). The CDR3 runs 16 residues. CDR1 MNHNS and CDR2 SASEGT come from the germline V gene. V was shortened by 4 bases and J by 4 bases, with 17 bases between the two germline ends. The CDR3 sequence is CASSVSGAPLNQPQHF. The CDR3 region has the DNA TGTGCCAGCAGTGTTTCAGGGGCCCCTCTTAATCAGCCCCAGCATTTT.

The CDR3 spells CASSLVGLRGTDTQYF. DNA for the CDR3: TGTGCCAGCAGCTTAGTAGGTCTGCGTGGCACAGATACGCAGTATTTT. The chain is built from TRBV7-8 and TRBJ2-3; no definite D call. V dropped 1 base and J dropped 1 base, with 12 bases sitting between them. CDR3 length: 16 residues. Germline V gene sequence: CDR1 SGHVS, CDR2 FQNEAQ.

The chain couples TRBV7-2 to TRBJ2-1; D is uncertain. The CDR3 runs to 13 residues. Germline CDR1 SGHTA, CDR2 FQGNSA. Trimming shortened V by 3 bases and J by 4 bases, and 7 bases separated the two germline ends. Here the CDR3 DNA reads TGTGCCAGCAGCTTTAAAGGGTACAATGAGCAGTTCTTC. Translated, it gives CASSFKGYNEQFF. The full variable domain, in which reference TRBV7-2 and TRBJ2-1 provide the parts outside the CDR3, is GAGVSQSPSNKVTEKGKDVELRCDPISGHTALYWYRQSLGQGLEFLIYFQGNSAPDKSGLPSDRFSAERTGGSVSTLTIQRTQQEDSAVYLCASSFKGYNEQFFGPGTRLTVL.

This clone has a single count. The gene calls are TRBV18 and TRBJ2-1; weak D call: TRBD2 (5 bases). Per germline, CDR1 KGHSH and CDR2 LQKENI. V was trimmed by 2 bases and J by 4 bases, leaving 12 bases between them. The CDR3 is made up of 15 amino acids. The CDR3 sequence: CASSPFSGSYNEQFF. CDR3 nucleotide sequence: TGTGCCAGCTCACCATTTTCGGGGTCTTACAATGAGCAGTTCTTC.

This rearrangement joins TRBV27 to TRBJ1-1; no clear D. V was pared by 6 bases and J by 2 bases, with 13 bases between. The CDR3 extends over 14 amino acids. Germline V gene data show CDR1 as MNHEY and CDR2 as SMNVEV (reference sequence). The CDR3 reads CASRREVANTEAFF. For the CDR3, the DNA is TGTGCCAGCAGGCGGGAGGTGGCAAACACTGAAGCTTTCTTT.

V is TRBV2 and J is TRBJ1-1; D remains ambiguous. The V gene's germline CDR1 is SNHLY and CDR2 FYNNEI. V was trimmed by 4 bases and J by 1 base, leaving 7 bases between them. The CDR3 runs 13 residues. CDR3 in amino acids: CASSADSNTEAFF. CDR3 bases: TGTGCCAGCAGTGCGGACTCGAACACTGAAGCTTTCTTT.

This sequence joins TRBV11-2 and TRBJ1-5; 7 bases align to TRBD1. Germline-derived CDR1 and CDR2 are SGHAT and FQNNGV. J was trimmed by 0 bases and V by 0 bases; bases with no gene match: 14. CDR3 length: 20 residues. CDR3 bases: TGTGCCAGCAGCTTAGATCGTTTCCGGAGACAGGGATATAGCAATCAGCCCCAGCATTTT. It specifies CASSLDRFRRQGYSNQPQHF.

The CDR3 sequence is CASSIRTATYEQYF. In nucleotides, the CDR3 is TGTGCCAGCAGTATCCGGACAGCCACCTACGAGCAGTACTTC. The chain has TRBV27 and TRBJ2-7; TRBD1 is a possible D gene (6 bases). Deletions cut 5 bases from V and 2 bases from J, with 13 bases between. Germline CDR1 MNHEY, CDR2 SMNVEV (reference sequence). The CDR3 length is 14 residues.

V gene TRBV11-2 combines with J gene TRBJ2-1; D might be TRBD2 (5 bases). Germline V gene lookup returns CDR1 SGHAT and CDR2 FQNNGV. V was clipped by 5 bases and J by 3 bases, with 11 bases between them. This CDR3 is 14 amino acids long. CDR3: CASSPRTFYNEQFF. The CDR3 bases are TGTGCCAGCAGCCCACGGACTTTCTACAATGAGCAGTTCTTC.

CDR3 residues: CASSLTLAGDYGYTF. The CDR3 DNA is TGTGCCAGCAGCTTAACGCTTGCAGGTGACTATGGCTACACCTTC. The V call is TRBV7-3, the J call TRBJ1-2; no clear D gene. V lost 0 bases to trimming and J lost 3 bases, with 11 bases between them. The CDR3 contains 15 residues. Germline V lookup: CDR1 SGHTA, CDR2 FQGTGA.

Remarks on this clone: Other nucleotide sequences in the sample specify the same CDR3. The chain uses TRBV7-9 and TRBJ2-7, with D uncertain. Trimming shortened V by 3 bases and J by 2 bases, and 5 bases separated the two germline ends. CDR1 is SEHNR and CDR2 is FQNEAQ in the germline V gene (reference sequence). The CDR3 contains 12 residues. The CDR3 DNA reads TGTGCCAGCAGCTTGGGGACCTACGAGCAGTACTTC. Protein sequence: CASSLGTYEQYF.

The V call is TRBV6-1, the J call TRBJ2-4; D gene uncertain. Trimming removed 3 bases at V and 6 bases at J, with 6 bases between. Germline V gene lookup returns CDR1 MNHNS and CDR2 SASEGT. This CDR3 has 12 amino acids. CDR3: CASSEYANIQYF. The CDR3 region has the DNA TGTGCCAGCAGTGAGTATGCAAACATTCAGTACTTC.

CDR3 bases: TGTGCCAGCAGACTAGCGGGAGTGGAGACCCAGTACTTC. This sequence encodes CASRLAGVETQYF. This chain links TRBV27 with TRBJ2-5; 11 nucleotides line up with TRBD2. The ends lost 6 bases at V and 5 bases at J; junction bases unmatched: 2. Looked up from germline, CDR1 is MNHEY and CDR2 is SMNVEV (reference sequence). There are 13 residues in the CDR3.

The chain recombines TRBV13 with TRBJ1-2; D not resolved. V lost 5 bases and J lost 4, with 11 bases in between. Germline lookup yields CDR1 PRHDT and CDR2 FYEKMQ (reference sequence). The CDR3 length is 13 residues. Written as DNA, the CDR3 is TGTGCCAGCAGCCCGGGGAATGGCTATGGCTACACCTTC. Encoded protein: CASSPGNGYGYTF.

This clone was observed a handful of times. The identical CDR3 is also encoded by other nucleotide sequences in the sample. This chain connects TRBV7-2 to TRBJ1-1, with D maybe TRBD1 (6 bases). The CDR3 runs 13 residues. Germline V CDR1 and CDR2: SGHTA, FQGNSA. V was pared by 2 bases and J by 5 bases, with 9 bases between. CDR3 sequence (DNA): TGTGCCAGCAGCTTACTGAGGGGGACTGAAGCTTTCTTT. Its protein is CASSLLRGTEAFF.

CDR3 DNA: TGCGCCAGCAGCATAGGGGGTTTCACTGAAGCTTTCTTT. Amino acids: CASSIGGFTEAFF. The J gene is TRBJ1-1, the V gene TRBV5-1; D may be TRBD1 (6 bases). This CDR3 has 13 residues. With 4 bases removed from V and 4 bases from J, the gap between germline ends came to 11 bases. In germline, CDR1 is SGHRS, CDR2 YFSETQ. Using reference TRBV5-1 and TRBJ1-1 for the parts outside the CDR3, the full variable domain is KAGVTQTPRYLIKTRGQQVTLSCSPISGHRSVSWYQQTPGQGLQFLFEYFSETQRNKGNFPGRFSGRQFSNSRSEMNVSTLELGDSALYLCASSIGGFTEAFFGQGTRLTVV.

J is TRBJ2-3 and V is TRBV19, with 10 bases matching TRBD2. The CDR3 is 17 residues long. J gave up 1 base and V 6 bases, and 10 bases lay outside the gene matches. Germline V CDR1 and CDR2: LNHDA, SQIVND (reference sequence). The CDR3: CASRSSGLAGGTDTQYF. CDR3 in DNA: TGTGCCAGTAGGTCCTCGGGGCTAGCGGGGGGCACAGATACGCAGTATTTT. Together with reference TRBV19 and TRBJ2-3, the CDR3 gives the full variable domain: DGGITQSPKYLFRKEGQNVTLSCEQNLNHDAMYWYRQDPGQGLRLIYYSQIVNDFQKGDIAEGYSVSREKKESFPLTVTSAQKNPTAFYLCASRSSGLAGGTDTQYFGPGTRLTVL.

A single count supports this clone. J is TRBJ1-1 and V is TRBV9, with D maybe TRBD1 (5 bases). CDR3 length: 14 amino acids. Trimming removed 0 bases at V and 7 bases at J, with 13 bases between. Looked up from germline, CDR1 is SGDLS and CDR2 is YYNGEE. The CDR3 here is CASSVVGDHREAFF. CDR3 nucleotides: TGTGCCAGCAGCGTAGTAGGGGACCACCGTGAAGCTTTCTTT.

This sequence joins TRBV6-1 and TRBJ2-7, with 8 nucleotides matching TRBD2. This CDR3 spans 14 amino acids. The ends lost 7 bases at V and 2 bases at J; junction bases unmatched: 7. Germline V gene lookup returns CDR1 MNHNS and CDR2 SASEGT. The CDR3 reads CASIPGGVPYEQYF. The CDR3 nucleotides are TGTGCCAGCATCCCGGGGGGGGTCCCCTACGAGCAGTACTTC.

The rearrangement joins TRBV4-1 to TRBJ2-6, with TRBD2 matching over 10 bases. The CDR3 is 19 amino acids. V shed 1 base and J 4 bases; nucleotides not matched to a gene: 10. Germline V CDR1 and CDR2: MGHRA, YSYEKL. This CDR3 is CASSQAFRAGGHGANVLTF. DNA for the CDR3: TGCGCCAGCAGCCAAGCATTCCGAGCGGGAGGGCACGGGGCCAACGTCCTGACTTTC.

The chain is built from TRBV7-2 and TRBJ2-7, with 10 nucleotides matching TRBD1. CDR1 SGHTA and CDR2 FQGNSA come from the germline V gene. The junction had 13 bases not matched to a gene; V was cut back by 10 bases and J by 7 bases. The CDR3 covers 14 residues. The CDR3 spells CATPLGTGAREQYF. The CDR3 DNA follows: TGTGCCACCCCTCTTGGGACAGGGGCTCGAGAGCAGTACTTC.

The V call is TRBV7-3, the J call TRBJ2-1; weak D call: TRBD1 (5 bases). Germline CDR1 is SGHTA and CDR2 is FQGTGA. The CDR3 spans 15 residues. Trimming took 4 bases from V and 1 from J, leaving 11 bases between them. CDR3 in amino acids: CASSSSRDSYNEQFF. The CDR3 coding sequence is TGTGCCAGCAGCTCAAGCAGGGATTCCTACAATGAGCAGTTCTTC.

V is TRBV7-9 and J is TRBJ1-3; D remains ambiguous. The CDR3 is made up of 13 amino acids. With 1 base removed from V and 7 bases from J, the gap between germline ends came to 8 bases. In germline, CDR1 is SEHNR, CDR2 FQNEAQ (reference sequence). The CDR3 DNA reads as TGTGCCAGCAGCTTAGGGATCGGGAACACCATATATTTT. It yields the protein CASSLGIGNTIYF.